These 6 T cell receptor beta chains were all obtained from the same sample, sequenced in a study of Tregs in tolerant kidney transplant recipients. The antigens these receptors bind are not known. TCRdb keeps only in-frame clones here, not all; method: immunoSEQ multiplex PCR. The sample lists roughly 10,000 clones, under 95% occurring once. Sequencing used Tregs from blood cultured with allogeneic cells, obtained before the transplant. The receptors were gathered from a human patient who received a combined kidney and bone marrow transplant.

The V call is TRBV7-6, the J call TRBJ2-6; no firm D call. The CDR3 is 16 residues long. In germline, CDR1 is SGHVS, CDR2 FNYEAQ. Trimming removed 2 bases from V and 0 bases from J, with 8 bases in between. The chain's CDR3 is CASSLYSASGANVLTF. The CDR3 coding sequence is TGTGCCAGCAGCTTATATTCGGCCTCTGGGGCCAACGTCCTGACTTTC.

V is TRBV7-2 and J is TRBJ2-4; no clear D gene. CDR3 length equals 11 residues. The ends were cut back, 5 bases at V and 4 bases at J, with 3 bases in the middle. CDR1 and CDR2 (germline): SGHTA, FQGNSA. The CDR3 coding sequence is TGTGCCAGCAGCATAAAAAACATTCAGTACTTC. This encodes CASSIKNIQYF.

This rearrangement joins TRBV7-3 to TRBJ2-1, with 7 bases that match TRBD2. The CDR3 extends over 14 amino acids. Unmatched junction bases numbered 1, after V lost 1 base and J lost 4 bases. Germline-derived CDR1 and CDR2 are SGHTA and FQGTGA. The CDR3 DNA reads TGTGCCAGCAGCTTAAAACTAGCGTACAATGAGCAGTTCTTC. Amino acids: CASSLKLAYNEQFF.

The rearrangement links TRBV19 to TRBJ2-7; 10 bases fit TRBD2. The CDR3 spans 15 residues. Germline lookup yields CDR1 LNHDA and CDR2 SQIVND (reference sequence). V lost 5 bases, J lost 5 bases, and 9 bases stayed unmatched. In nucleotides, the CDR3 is TGTGCCAGTAGTTTCCGACTAGCGGGTCTCCACGAGCAGTACTTC. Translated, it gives CASSFRLAGLHEQYF.

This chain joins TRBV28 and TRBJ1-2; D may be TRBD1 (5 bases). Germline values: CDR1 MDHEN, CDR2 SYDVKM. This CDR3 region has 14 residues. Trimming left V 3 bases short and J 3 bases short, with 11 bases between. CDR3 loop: CASSFPDSHYGYTF. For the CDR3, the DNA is TGTGCCAGCAGTTTCCCCGACAGCCACTATGGCTACACCTTC.

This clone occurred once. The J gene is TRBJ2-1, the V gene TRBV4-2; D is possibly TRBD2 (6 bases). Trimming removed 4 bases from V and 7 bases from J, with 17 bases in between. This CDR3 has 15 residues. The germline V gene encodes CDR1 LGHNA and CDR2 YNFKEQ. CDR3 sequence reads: CASSPRDRGSNEQFF. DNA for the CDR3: TGTGCCAGCAGCCCCCGGGACCGGGGGAGTAATGAGCAGTTCTTC.